This T cell receptor beta chain was sequenced during a study of T cells in Graves' hyperthyroidism and ophthalmopathy. Study conclusions and caveats: The blood repertoire included most of the expanded thyroid clonotypes above 0.001.

This clonotype was found many times. Antigen: not known. Researchers amplified the TCR beta CDR3 regions from RNA transcripts. The TCR CDR3 first-round RT-PCR relied on the HTBI primer set. TCRdb re-called the multiplex PCR reads through MiXCR, storing one row per CDR3 protein. The sample has some 320,000 distinct CDR3 sequences, around 15% seen once. Germline loops: CDR1 MNHEY, CDR2 SVGEGT. CDR3 length equals 16 residues. Trimming took 7 bases from V and 0 from J, leaving 16 bases between them. The chain uses TRBV6-2 or TRBV6-3 and TRBJ2-1; a possible D gene is TRBD2 (5 bases). The sequence derives from a woman aged 40 to 55 with Graves' ophthalmopathy. Specimen: blood. The CDR3 spells CASTPRALSSYNEQFF. DNA of the CDR3: TGTGCCAGCACCCCGAGGGCGCTGAGCTCCTACAATGAGCAGTTCTTC.